Each of the 8 T cell receptor beta chains below was sequenced from the same sample in a study of T-cell reconstitution after alpha-beta-depleted transplantation in children. TCRbeta library preparation incorporated unique molecular identifiers. TCRdb ran MiXCR on the PCR reads and lists one entry per CDR3 protein. The profile shows more than 25,000 distinct CDR3 sequences, about 6.2% of them singletons. This material consisted of PBMCs, mostly from graft donor cells, taken 180 days after TCRalphabeta/CD19-depleted stem cell transplant. These receptors were collected from a male patient younger than 18 who had a stem cell transplant for acute myeloid leukemia, so the T cells may come from the graft donor.

This clonotype was picked up many times. The chain is built from TRBV6-5 and TRBJ2-1; D possibly corresponds to TRBD2 (6 bases). Per the germline V gene, CDR1 is MNHEY and CDR2 is SVGAGI. Deletions cut 7 bases from V and 3 bases from J, with 13 bases between. CDR3 length: 14 residues. The CDR3 DNA sequence: TGTGCCAGCAACCCTCCGGGACTCTACAATGAGCAGTTCTTC. This sequence encodes CASNPPGLYNEQFF.

In its sample, this clonotype was seen many times. This chain links TRBV18 with TRBJ1-1, with 8 bases that match TRBD1. CDR1 KGHSH and CDR2 LQKENI come from the germline V gene. V lost 2 bases, J lost 1 base, and 0 bases stayed unmatched. The CDR3 loop spans 14 amino acids. The DNA of the CDR3 is TGTGCCAGCTCACCAGGACAGGGGAACACTGAAGCTTTCTTT. It specifies CASSPGQGNTEAFF.

This clonotype was counted many times. The V call is TRBV20-1, the J call TRBJ2-3; 8 bases align to TRBD2. J lost 5 bases, V lost 3 bases, and 4 bases had no gene match. Germline assignment: CDR1 DFQATT and CDR2 SNEGSKA (reference sequence). CDR3 length: 13 amino acids. CDR3 residues: CSASGGAIDTQYF. As DNA, the CDR3 is TGCAGTGCTAGCGGGGGGGCCATAGATACGCAGTATTTT.

This clonotype was counted ten times or more. The rearrangement uses TRBV5-4 and TRBJ2-3, with 15 bases that match TRBD2. The CDR3 spans 17 residues. Germline trimming cut 4 bases from V and 2 bases from J; bases unmatched to any gene: 5. Germline assignment: CDR1 SGHNT and CDR2 YYREEE (reference sequence). The CDR3 is CASSDGTSGRNTDTQYF. The CDR3 nucleotides are TGTGCCAGCAGCGACGGGACTAGCGGGAGGAACACAGATACGCAGTATTTT.

On this clonotype: A much larger clone lies a single base off, so this may be a read error. The chain combines TRBV7-9 with TRBJ2-1, with D tentatively TRBD1 (6 bases). The CDR3 extends over 13 amino acids. V was pared by 2 bases and J by 8 bases, with 10 bases between. Germline CDR1 SEHNR, CDR2 FQNEAQ (reference sequence). The CDR3 loop reads CASSLFKGDEQFF. DNA of the CDR3: TGTGCCAGCAGCTTATTTAAGGGGGATGAGCAGTTCTTC.

About this clonotype itself: The conserved phenylalanine or tryptophan normally closing the CDR3 is absent here, so this likely arose from a read error. V is TRBV20-1 and J is TRBJ2-1; D might be TRBD2 (7 bases). CDR1 and CDR2 (germline): DFQATT, SNEGSKA (reference sequence). This CDR3 region has 16 residues. The CDR3 bases are TGCAGTGTTAGAGGGGGGGCTGCGGGAGCGAGCAATGAGCAGTTCGTC. It yields the protein CSVRGGAAGASNEQFV.

At least ten counts were recorded for this clonotype. This chain links TRBV10-2 with TRBJ1-1, with no clear D. The CDR3 totals 15 residues. Germline V gene sequence: CDR1 WSHSY, CDR2 SAAADI. V lost 4 bases and J lost 0, with 12 bases in between. This CDR3 reads CASSGAALMNTEAFF. The CDR3 DNA reads as TGCGCCAGCAGTGGCGCAGCACTTATGAACACTGAAGCTTTCTTT.

Many counts were recorded for this clonotype. In nucleotides, the CDR3 is TGCAGCTTTTTTAAGGCAGCGCTGGTCAATGAGCAGTTCTTC. Amino acid sequence: CSFFKAALVNEQFF. The V gene is TRBV29-1, the J gene TRBJ2-1; D gene uncertain. This CDR3 is 14 amino acids long. V was trimmed by 8 bases and J by 6 bases, leaving 20 bases between them. The germline V gene has CDR1 SQVTM and CDR2 ANQGSEA.